The source of this T cell receptor (beta chain) is a study of beta chain features in type 1 diabetes (dated by TCRdb to the late 2010s). With regard to the full study: Mean age, gender distribution, total cell number and subset yield were not different between patients and healthy donors. The study compared TCRB repertoires of sorted circulating CD4+ T cell subsets between recently diagnosed type 1 diabetes patients and matched healthy donors. Across all samples, about 110 million sorted cells were examined, and cell number per subset correlated strongly with RNA yield. Naive and central memory subsets were obtained from all 30 or so donors, but regulatory and stem cell-like memory subsets were isolated from only 8 patients and 8 healthy donors. What the authors observed across the whole study: In all four CD4+ subsets, TCRB CDR3 length was moderately but significantly shorter in type 1 diabetes patients. Naive, central memory and regulatory TCRB repertoires appeared more similar among patients than among healthy donors. Only small numbers of individuals were included in the HLA sub-analyses, which left unresolved whether HLA type had any influence on TCRB rearrangement. Patients with type 1 diabetes made fewer insertions and deleted more nucleotides at VDJ recombination sites, implying thymic rearrangement abnormalities. Sequencing cDNA rather than genomic DNA could over-represent highly expressing activated cells, although activation and CD3 levels did not differ between groups. Shorter templates might have been favored by PCR, but patient and control samples were amplified and corrected together, so both groups would have been affected equally by any skew.

This clone occurred many times. What this receptor recognizes is not known. The record has no base qualities; no much larger clone is one base away. Each donor gave one peripheral blood draw, averaging approximately 110 mL, which was collected into heparinised tubes. A BD FACSAria II was used to sort naive, central memory, regulatory and stem cell-like memory CD4+ T cells with a panel that included CD45RO, CCR7, CD25, CD127, CD95 and CD27. A purity above 98% was achieved for all sorted populations. PBMCs were separated immediately by Lymphoprep density gradient centrifugation and were stained directly, without being cultured. Samples were stained and sorted in pairs, with one healthy donor and one patient per experiment, so that batch effects were minimized. V trim: 0 bases; J trim: 0 bases; unmatched bases: 6. The germline V gene specifies MDHEN as CDR1 and SYDVKM as CDR2. From the cysteine through the phenylalanine, the CDR3 covers 17 amino acids. Only the CDR3 DNA is retained, 51 bases long and in frame from the first base.

The entire amount of isolated RNA was reverse transcribed using the High Capacity cDNA Reverse Transcription Kit, so the sequenced TCRB transcripts were expressed ones. Deep immunoSEQ sequencing was performed on naive, central memory and regulatory T cell samples, with an average of approximately 4 million total reads per sample. Sorted cells were lysed in RLT buffer and RNA was extracted with DNase-treated RNeasy Micro or Mini kits, depending on cell number. To prevent cross-contamination, every cell subset was processed on its own, while patient and healthy donor samples were processed together. The immunoSEQ multiplex PCR was used to amplify TCRB sequences from cDNA, generating 87-bp fragments that spanned the CDR3 region. Sequencing of the amplicons was performed on the Illumina HiSeq platform. The original pipeline was this. Synthetic template baselines were used to correct PCR bias computationally, reads within Hamming distance 2 were collapsed, and singletons that could not be merged were discarded. Reads were aligned against IMGT so that V, D and J genes, CDR3 length and insertions or deletions at six rearrangement sites could be assigned. Within each subset, clonotype counts were normalized to sorted cell number, after which true diversity and Gini coefficients were computed with the tcR R package. Repertoire sharing was quantified using the overlap coefficient calculated on TCRB nucleotide sequences. TCRdb's version of the immuneACCESS table is confined to in-frame rearrangements and falls short of the full clone set. An unresolved V gene accounts for under half of the shortfall where checked; the remainder is of unknown origin. V and J calls and clone size are those listed in that table; D and trimming were worked out from the DNA. This sample lists roughly 150,000 clones; over 8.5% were detected once. The top ten clonotypes cover about 2% of the sample.

The chain joins TRBV28 to TRBJ2-3; 7 of the junction bases match TRBD2. Sequencing was performed on central memory CD4+ T cells from blood. The TCR sequence derives from a man younger than 35 in good health. CDR3 protein: CASSLWASGTSTDTQYF. The sequenced DNA is TGTGCCAGCAGTTTATGGGCTAGCGGCACTAGCACAGATACGCAGTATTTT.